A single sample is the source of the 31 T cell receptor beta chains below, sequenced in a study of blood T cell repertoires in COVID-19. The data were produced by immunoSEQ multiplex PCR, yet TCRdb's version contains in-frame clones alone and is incomplete. The sample carries about 120,000 clones, 78% recorded once. Material for sequencing was peripheral blood. The receptors originated from a man between 65 and 79 years old with acute or convalescent COVID-19.

The CDR3 loop reads CASSPGLAGGKETQYF. The CDR3 DNA is TGCGCCAGCAGCCCGGGACTAGCGGGGGGAAAGGAGACCCAGTACTTC. V usage is TRBV5-1 and J usage is TRBJ2-5, with 15 bases matching TRBD2. Per germline, CDR1 SGHRS and CDR2 YFSETQ. The J segment lost 5 bases and the V segment lost 4 bases, leaving 6 bases of the junction unmatched. CDR3 length: 16 residues.

The rearrangement links TRBV7-6 to TRBJ2-5; D is undetermined. The CDR3 loop spans 13 amino acids. Trimming removed 5 bases from V and 5 bases from J, with 12 bases in between. Germline V lookup: CDR1 SGHVS, CDR2 FNYEAQ. As DNA, the CDR3 is TGTGCCAGCAGCCTAACCAACGGTGAGACCCAGTACTTC. Its translation: CASSLTNGETQYF.

V is TRBV15 and J is TRBJ1-6; D might be TRBD1 (5 bases). The germline V gene has CDR1 LNHNV and CDR2 YYDKDF (reference sequence). V was shortened by 0 bases and J by 7 bases, with 13 bases between the two germline ends. This CDR3 has 16 amino acids. CDR3 sequence: CATSRDRRASNSPLHF. CDR3 DNA sequence: TGTGCCACCAGCAGAGACCGCAGGGCGTCCAATTCACCCCTCCACTTT.

J is TRBJ2-1 and V is TRBV6-6, with 12 bases lining up with TRBD2. This CDR3 spans 15 amino acids. Looked up from germline, CDR1 is MNHNY and CDR2 is SVGAGI (reference sequence). V was clipped by 6 bases and J by 6 bases; unmatched bases: 6. CDR3 in DNA: TGTGCCAGCAGGCCTACTAGCGGGGGGCTCAATGAGCAGTTCTTC. It translates to CASRPTSGGLNEQFF.

The J gene is TRBJ1-1, the V gene TRBV9; D is ambiguous. CDR3 length: 13 residues. Trimming took 2 bases from V and 4 from J, leaving 9 bases between them. Germline V gives CDR1 SGDLS, CDR2 YYNGEE. The CDR3 region is CASSVNYGTEAFF. The CDR3 DNA is TGTGCCAGCAGCGTGAACTACGGCACTGAAGCTTTCTTT.

The chain recombines TRBV6-2 or TRBV6-3 with TRBJ1-2; no reliable D call. CDR3 length: 12 amino acids. V dropped 0 bases and J dropped 7 bases, with 6 bases sitting between them. Germline V lookup: CDR1 MNHEY, CDR2 SVGEGT. The CDR3 DNA follows: TGTGCCAGCAGTTACTCTCGAGGTGGCTACACCTTC. Protein product: CASSYSRGGYTF.

CDR3 loop: CASSLWQNSGANVLTF. CDR3 in DNA: TGCGCCAGCAGCTTGTGGCAAAACTCTGGGGCCAACGTCCTGACTTTC. V usage is TRBV5-1 and J usage is TRBJ2-6; D gene ambiguous. Germline V CDR1 and CDR2: SGHRS, YFSETQ. V lost 1 base, J lost 0 bases, and 8 bases lay in between. The CDR3 is made up of 16 amino acids.

The chain combines TRBV4-1 with TRBJ2-7, with D maybe TRBD1 (7 bases). This CDR3 region has 16 residues. Trimming cost V 1 base and J 3 bases, with 16 bases left between them. Germline assignment: CDR1 MGHRA and CDR2 YSYEKL. The CDR3 loop is CASSQGVRQGGYEQYF. As DNA, the CDR3 is TGCGCCAGCAGCCAAGGGGTGAGGCAGGGGGGCTACGAGCAGTACTTC.

The J gene is TRBJ1-1, the V gene TRBV6-5; 12 bases match TRBD1. The CDR3 totals 12 residues. Germline assignment: CDR1 MNHEY and CDR2 SVGAGI. V was clipped by 6 bases and J by 12 bases; unmatched bases: 5. CDR3 coding DNA: TGTGCCAGCAGAACGGGACAGGGGGCGTCTTTCTTT. Protein sequence: CASRTGQGASFF.

V gene TRBV30 combines with J gene TRBJ2-7; the match to TRBD1 covers 7 bases. Germline CDR1 GTSNPN, CDR2 SVGIG (reference sequence). The CDR3 spans 14 residues. The ends lost 5 bases at V and 0 bases at J; junction bases unmatched: 7. CDR3 sequence reads: CAWRPGQSSYEQYF. The DNA of the CDR3 is TGTGCCTGGCGCCCGGGACAGAGCTCCTACGAGCAGTACTTC.

A single count supports this clone. The rearrangement uses TRBV2 and TRBJ2-1, with TRBD2 matching 11 bases. Germline CDR1 and CDR2: SNHLY and FYNNEI. V lost 4 bases and J lost 8; bases outside the gene matches: 10. The CDR3 is 16 residues long. Written as DNA, the CDR3 is TGTGCCAGCAGTGTGGCTAGCGGGGGGATTACGGATGAGCAGTTCTTC. It yields the protein CASSVASGGITDEQFF.

The CDR3 DNA sequence: TGTGCCAGCAGCCTAAAGGGGACAGGGTACACCGGGGAGCTGTTTTTT. This encodes CASSLKGTGYTGELFF. V usage is TRBV4-2 and J usage is TRBJ2-2; 9 bases map to TRBD1. The CDR3 is made up of 16 amino acids. The J segment lost 3 bases and the V segment lost 4 bases, leaving 6 bases of the junction unmatched. From germline, CDR1 is LGHNA and CDR2 YNFKEQ.

This clone was seen a few times. The genes are TRBV24-1 and TRBJ1-2; possible D gene TRBD1, 5 bases. Trimming shortened V by 4 bases and J by 8 bases, and 16 bases separated the two germline ends. Looked up from germline, CDR1 is KGHDR and CDR2 is SFDVKD. The CDR3 is made up of 14 amino acids. CDR3 in DNA: TGTGCCACCAGTGACAACGGACGGGGGTACGGCTACACCTTC. Its protein is CATSDNGRGYGYTF.

The chain combines TRBV20-1 with TRBJ2-5, with D perhaps TRBD1 (6 bases). The germline CDR1 and CDR2 sequences are DFQATT and SNEGSKA (reference sequence). Trimming removed 5 bases from V and 4 bases from J, with 8 bases in between. The CDR3 totals 11 residues. CDR3 bases: TGCAGTGCTTCGACAGGAGAGACCCAGTACTTC. Amino acids: CSASTGETQYF.

The chain couples TRBV21-1 to TRBJ2-5; the DNA was not used to check the table's D call, TRBD2. TRBV21-1 constitutes a pseudogene. This CDR3 is built from 16 residues. In DNA, the CDR3 is TGTGCCAGCAGGTCCGGGACTAGCGGGGGTCCAGAGACCCAGTACTTC. As protein: CASRSGTSGGPETQYF.

In its sample, this clone was seen once. The chain combines TRBV19 with TRBJ1-2; 7 bases are shared with TRBD1. V shed 11 bases and J 3 bases; nucleotides not matched to a gene: 9. Germline V CDR1 and CDR2: LNHDA, SQIVND (reference sequence). The CDR3 extends over 13 amino acids. Here the CDR3 DNA reads TGTGCCGGCCGAAAAGACAGGGACTATGGCTACACCTTC. Translated: CAGRKDRDYGYTF.

This chain connects TRBV3-1 (or the pseudogene TRBV3-2) to TRBJ2-7; weak D call: TRBD2 (5 bases). V lost 4 bases, J lost 0 bases, and 16 bases lay in between. Germline V gives CDR1 LGHDT, CDR2 YNNKEL (reference sequence). This CDR3 contains 16 residues. The CDR3 region has the DNA TGTGCCAGCAGCCTTAAGGAGGCGAGGACCTCCTACGAGCAGTACTTC. Its translation is CASSLKEARTSYEQYF.

This clone was seen once. This chain joins TRBV6-2 or TRBV6-3 and TRBJ2-5; TRBD2 matches at 9 bases. With 2 bases clipped from V and 5 bases from J, the junction kept 12 bases outside the gene matches. Germline assignment: CDR1 MNHEY and CDR2 SVGEGT. The length of the CDR3 is 17 residues. CDR3 nucleotides: TGTGCCAGCAGTTACGGTGGCGGGGGGGGCCCCAGTGAGACCCAGTACTTC. It encodes CASSYGGGGGPSETQYF.

This clone was detected only once. The V and J genes are TRBV6-2 or TRBV6-3 and TRBJ2-7, with TRBD1 matching 8 bases. The CDR3 has 15 residues. Per germline, CDR1 MNHEY and CDR2 SVGEGT. Losses at the gene ends were 4 bases for V and 4 bases for J; bases not matched to a gene: 9. CDR3 sequence (DNA): TGTGCCAGCAGTTTGGGACCTAACAGGGGGTACGAGCAGTACTTC. This encodes CASSLGPNRGYEQYF.

The J gene is TRBJ2-6, the V gene TRBV2, with D perhaps matching TRBD2 (5 bases). Germline CDR1 SNHLY, CDR2 FYNNEI. V was trimmed by 7 bases and J by 2 bases, leaving 15 bases between them. The CDR3 length is 16 residues. DNA for the CDR3: TGTGCCAGCAATTTTCGGGGTCTGACTGGGGCCAACGTCCTGACTTTC. It codes for CASNFRGLTGANVLTF.

This chain joins TRBV3-1 (or the pseudogene TRBV3-2) and TRBJ1-4; 7 bases map to TRBD1. J was trimmed by 8 bases and V by 2 bases; bases with no gene match: 5. This CDR3 is 14 amino acids long. CDR1 is LGHDT and CDR2 is YNNKEL in the germline V gene (reference sequence). The CDR3 region has the DNA TGTGCCAGCAGCCAATTTCAGGGGGGCGAAAAACTGTTTTTT. It is translated as CASSQFQGGEKLFF.

The CDR3 DNA sequence: TGTGCCAGCTCACACAGGGGAGGCGAGCAGTACTTC. Translating it yields CASSHRGGEQYF. This chain connects TRBV18 to TRBJ2-7; a possible D gene is TRBD1 (7 bases). The CDR3 runs 12 residues. Between the trimmed V and J ends, which lost 4 bases and 6 bases, there was a span of 10 bases. Germline V gene sequence: CDR1 KGHSH, CDR2 LQKENI.

The rearrangement links TRBV18 to TRBJ2-3, with 8 bases matching TRBD2. Germline values: CDR1 KGHSH, CDR2 LQKENI. The CDR3 extends over 12 amino acids. The CDR3 loop is CSGGAGTDTQYF. In nucleotides, the CDR3 is TGTAGCGGGGGCGCAGGCACAGATACGCAGTATTTT.

The V and J genes are TRBV7-3 and TRBJ2-7, with a weak D call TRBD1 (6 bases). This CDR3 spans 14 amino acids. V was cut by 7 bases and J by 5 bases, with 18 bases left in between. Germline V gives CDR1 SGHTA, CDR2 FQGTGA. CDR3 coding DNA: TGTGCCAGCACCCCAGACAGGCTAAGCGACGAGCAGTACTTC. Protein sequence: CASTPDRLSDEQYF. Looking up the rest from reference TRBV7-3 and TRBJ2-7 gives the full variable domain: GAGVSQTPSNKVTEKGKYVELRCDPISGHTALYWYRQSLGQGPEFLIYFQGTGAADDSGLPNDRFFAVRPEGSVSTLKIQRTERGDSAVYLCASTPDRLSDEQYFGPGTRLTVT.

V and J are TRBV7-2 and TRBJ2-3; D remains unclear. CDR1 is SGHTA, CDR2 FQGNSA, per germline. The CDR3 totals 13 residues. V was shortened by 5 bases and J by 5 bases, with 11 bases between the two germline ends. CDR3 protein: CASSPLGVDTQYF. The CDR3 coding sequence is TGTGCCAGCAGCCCCCTAGGTGTAGATACGCAGTATTTT.

In this sample, this clone turned up once. The chain couples TRBV27 to TRBJ2-1; 11 bases match TRBD2. CDR3 length: 16 residues. CDR1 is MNHEY and CDR2 is SMNVEV in the germline V gene (reference sequence). V trimming: 8 bases; J trimming: 1 base; junction bases outside the gene matches: 7. The CDR3 coding sequence is TGTGCCAGCCACTTCCTAGCGGGGGGTTCCTACAATGAGCAGTTCTTC. Its translation: CASHFLAGGSYNEQFF.

The V and J genes are TRBV6-5 and TRBJ1-2, with a tentative D call TRBD1 (6 bases). The CDR3 loop spans 13 amino acids. Germline CDR1 reads MNHEY; CDR2 reads SVGAGI. V shed 6 bases and J shed 5 bases, with 13 bases lying between them. CDR3 coding DNA: TGTGCCAGCAGCTCGACAGGTCGGTATGGCTACACCTTC. Its protein is CASSSTGRYGYTF.

This rearrangement joins TRBV7-2 to TRBJ2-7; perhaps TRBD1 as D (5 bases). Germline V lookup: CDR1 SGHTA, CDR2 FQGNSA. The V and J ends lost 1 base and 3 bases respectively, with 10 bases between them. The length of the CDR3 is 14 residues. DNA of the CDR3: TGTGCCAGCAGCTTAGACAGGAGCCACTACGAGCAGTACTTC. It specifies CASSLDRSHYEQYF.

This clone turned up a few times. The V call is TRBV11-2, the J call TRBJ2-3; the match to TRBD2 covers 9 bases. The CDR3 spans 14 residues. Germline V gene sequence: CDR1 SGHAT, CDR2 FQNNGV. After removal of 6 bases from V and 4 bases from J, the junction contained 5 bases not matched to a gene. CDR3 nucleotide sequence: TGTGCCAGCAGAACGAGCGGGGGGTCAGATACGCAGTATTTT. Its translation is CASRTSGGSDTQYF.

CDR3 amino acids: CASSRQGNSGNTIYF. The CDR3 nucleotides are TGTGCCAGCAGCCGACAGGGCAACTCTGGAAACACCATATATTTT. The J gene is TRBJ1-3, the V gene TRBV3-1 (or the pseudogene TRBV3-2); 7 bases are a match to TRBD1. The trim removed 4 bases at V and 0 bases at J, leaving 3 bases unmatched. This CDR3 has 15 amino acids. Per germline, CDR1 LGHDT and CDR2 YNNKEL (reference sequence).

This clone was counted between two and nine times. The chain recombines TRBV5-1 with TRBJ1-4, with 8 nucleotides matching TRBD1. The CDR3 runs to 15 residues. Per the germline V gene, CDR1 is SGHRS and CDR2 is YFSETQ. With V trimmed by 3 bases and J by 8 bases, 9 bases remained unmatched. The CDR3 sequence is CASSSGTGMIEKLFF. CDR3 DNA sequence: TGCGCCAGCAGCTCTGGGACAGGAATGATCGAAAAACTGTTTTTT.